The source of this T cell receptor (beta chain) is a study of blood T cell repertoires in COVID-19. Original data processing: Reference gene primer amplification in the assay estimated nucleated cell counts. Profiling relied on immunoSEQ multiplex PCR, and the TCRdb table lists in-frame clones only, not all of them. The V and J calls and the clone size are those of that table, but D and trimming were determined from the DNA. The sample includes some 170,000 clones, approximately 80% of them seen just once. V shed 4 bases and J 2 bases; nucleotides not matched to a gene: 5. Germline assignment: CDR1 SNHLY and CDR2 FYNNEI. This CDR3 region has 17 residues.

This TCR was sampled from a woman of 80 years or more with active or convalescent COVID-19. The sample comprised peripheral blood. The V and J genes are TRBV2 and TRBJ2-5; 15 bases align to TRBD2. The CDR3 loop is CASSAGLAGGLQETQYF. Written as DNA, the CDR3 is TGTGCCAGCAGTGCGGGACTAGCGGGGGGACTACAAGAGACCCAGTACTTC.